This entry features one T cell receptor (beta chain) sequence. This CDR3 contains 14 residues. The V gene end was trimmed by 7 bases and the J gene end by 6 bases; junction bases not matched to a gene: 11. Germline assignment: CDR1 ENHRY and CDR2 SYGVKD. This record belongs to a study of blood T cell repertoires in COVID-19. Background on the study: The samples span acute and convalescent COVID-19 from the United States, Italy and Spain.

Libraries were prepared by immunoSEQ multiplex PCR; TCRdb keeps only in-frame clonotypes and omits some of them. The sample shows about 170,000 clones, roughly 84% of them seen only once. Sequencing was carried out using peripheral blood. The chain combines TRBV10-3 with TRBJ1-2; 7 positions agree with TRBD1. The TCR sequence derives from a man aged 60 to 69 who had recovered from COVID-19. The CDR3 loop reads CAITPGTERDGYTF. The CDR3 coding sequence is TGTGCCATCACCCCCGGGACAGAACGAGATGGCTACACCTTC.